This T cell receptor beta chain comes out of a study of blood T cell repertoires in COVID-19. About the research overall: Material from acute and convalescent COVID-19 was sourced from the United States, Italy and Spain. From T cells, B-cell-depleted T cells, or PBMCs came the material, which was cDNA or gDNA.

This CDR3 has 17 residues. The trim removed 6 bases at V and 7 bases at J, leaving 16 bases unmatched. The germline gives CDR1 LNHDA, CDR2 SQIVND (reference sequence). Study processing details: For nucleated cells, counts were estimated from reference gene primer amplification. Sequencing was performed with immunoSEQ multiplex PCR; in TCRdb, only in-frame clones are kept and a portion is missing. The V and J calls and clone size come from that table; D and trimming were worked out from the DNA. This table has roughly 120,000 clones, 85% to 90% appearing once. The gene calls are TRBV19 and TRBJ2-2; TRBD1 agrees at 8 bases. The TCR was taken from a woman between 50 and 59 years old with active or convalescent COVID-19. Sequencing was carried out using peripheral blood. This CDR3 is CASRDPGQVSWIGELFF. For the CDR3, the DNA is TGTGCCAGTAGGGACCCGGGACAGGTGTCTTGGATCGGGGAGCTGTTTTTT.